This TCR beta chain comes out of a study of T cells in Graves' hyperthyroidism and ophthalmopathy. Study observations and caveats: Appearing also in blood were most of the thyroid clonotypes expanded above 0.001.

Clinical symptoms, serum thyroxine and TRAb, thyroid ultrasound and orbital computed tomography were used for the diagnoses. The blood sample predates any ophthalmopathy symptoms, coming from first hyperthyroidism diagnosis. From 9 to 10 ml of fresh peripheral blood, PBMCs were isolated. Many counts were recorded for this clonotype. Its specificity is not known. The CDR3 loop spans 16 amino acids. V lost 3 bases and J lost 0, with 12 bases in between. The V gene's germline CDR1 is MNHEY and CDR2 SMNVEV (reference sequence). Amplified TCR beta CDR3 regions came from RNA transcripts. In the first-round RT-PCR of the TCR CDR3, the HTBI primer set was used. TCRdb recomputed calls from the multiplex PCR reads with MiXCR, one row per CDR3 protein. The sample comprises some 250,000 distinct CDR3 sequences, 13% to 15% of which are singletons, and 10% to 15% rests with the top ten.

Material: blood. The chain links TRBV27 to TRBJ2-1; D unclear. The clonotype was recovered from a woman aged 40-49 years with Graves' hyperthyroidism that later progressed to Graves' ophthalmopathy. CDR3 sequence: CASSFSKYSSYNEQFF. Written as DNA, the CDR3 is TGTGCCAGCAGTTTTAGTAAGTACAGCTCCTACAATGAGCAGTTCTTC.